The clone carrying this T cell receptor (beta chain) was found a few times. This sample stems from a study of blood T cell repertoires in COVID-19. Study in general: Specimens from acute and convalescent COVID-19 originated in the United States, Italy and Spain. In each case, the material was cDNA or gDNA derived from T cells, B-cell-depleted T cells, or PBMCs.

With V trimmed by 7 bases and J by 10 bases, 12 bases remained unmatched. Germline lookup yields CDR1 GTSNPN and CDR2 SVGIG (reference sequence). The CDR3 sequence is 13 residues long. Patients at the Seattle site were enrolled during active infection and followed longitudinally. Authors' processing steps: Estimated nucleated cell counts came from reference gene primer amplification. Clones were sequenced by immunoSEQ multiplex PCR, and TCRdb holds only the in-frame ones, with some missing. That table is the source of V, J and clone size, and D and trimming were worked out from the DNA. Counted here are over 55,000 clones, more than 65% occurring once; the ten biggest clones make up roughly a tenth.

The source material was peripheral blood. The J gene is TRBJ1-4, the V gene TRBV30, with 7 bases matching TRBD1. This receptor was identified in a man of 80 years or more with COVID-19, enrolled during active disease. For the CDR3, the DNA is TGTGCCTCCTCCTCGGGACAGTCTGCAAAACTGTTTTTT. Its translation: CASSSGQSAKLFF.